These 20 T cell receptor beta chains share one sample of origin, sequenced in a study of blood T cell repertoires in COVID-19. Sequencing was performed with immunoSEQ multiplex PCR; in TCRdb, only in-frame clones are kept and a portion is missing. This sample has about 340,000 clones; 88% occur once, and the top ten carry around 6.6%. Sequenced input: peripheral blood. These receptors all stem from a woman in her seventies with COVID-19, enrolled during active disease.

V gene TRBV7-8 combines with J gene TRBJ2-7; D perhaps matches TRBD1 (5 bases). CDR1 is SGHVS and CDR2 is FQNEAQ in the germline V gene. The CDR3 totals 14 residues. V lost 1 base to trimming and J lost 1 base, with 8 bases between them. Written as DNA, the CDR3 is TGTGCCAGCAGCTTAGTGGGGCAGTCCTACGAGCAGTACTTC. It encodes CASSLVGQSYEQYF.

This clone showed up just once. The rearrangement links TRBV5-1 to TRBJ1-2; no clear D. The CDR3 sequence is 13 residues long. Trimming removed 0 bases from V and 8 bases from J, with 11 bases in between. The germline CDR1 and CDR2 sequences are SGHRS and YFSETQ. This chain's CDR3 is CASSLVEGWGYTF. The CDR3 coding sequence is TGCGCCAGCAGCTTGGTTGAGGGTTGGGGCTACACCTTC.

This chain links TRBV3-1 (or the pseudogene TRBV3-2) with TRBJ2-3, with a tentative D call TRBD1 (6 bases). V lost 0 bases to trimming and J lost 1 base, with 8 bases between them. CDR3 length equals 15 residues. Germline values: CDR1 LGHDT, CDR2 YNNKEL (reference sequence). As DNA, the CDR3 is TGTGCCAGCAGCCAAGAACCAGGGGGCACAGATACGCAGTATTTT. Translated, it gives CASSQEPGGTDTQYF.

The chain is built from TRBV18 and TRBJ2-2; 9 bases are shared with TRBD1. Germline V gene lookup returns CDR1 KGHSH and CDR2 LQKENI. This CDR3 has 16 residues. The junction had 7 bases not matched to a gene; V was cut back by 3 bases and J by 5 bases. CDR3 region: CASSPSGTGSTGELFF. CDR3 coding DNA: TGTGCCAGCTCACCCTCCGGGACAGGGTCGACCGGGGAGCTGTTTTTT. The full variable domain, in which reference TRBV18 and TRBJ2-2 provide the parts outside the CDR3, is NAGVMQNPRHLVRRRGQEARLRCSPMKGHSHVYWYRQLPEEGLKFMVYLQKENIIDESGMPKERFSAEFPKEGPSILRIQQVVRGDSAAYFCASSPSGTGSTGELFFGEGSRLTVL.

This clone turned up a few times. The J gene is TRBJ1-2, the V gene TRBV7-2; 11 nucleotides match TRBD1. Unmatched junction bases numbered 5, after V lost 5 bases and J lost 3 bases. CDR1 SGHTA and CDR2 FQGNSA come from the germline V gene. This CDR3 region has 15 residues. For the CDR3, the DNA is TGTGCCAGCAGCGCCCGGACAGGGGGCCACTATGGCTACACCTTC. It codes for CASSARTGGHYGYTF.

The rearrangement joins TRBV11-2 to TRBJ1-1; D might be TRBD1 (6 bases). The germline V gene has CDR1 SGHAT and CDR2 FQNNGV. The CDR3 sequence is 14 residues long. Trimming took off 2 bases at V and 4 bases at J, with 11 bases between the two ends. The CDR3 region is CASSLFPGATEAFF. The CDR3 DNA reads TGTGCCAGCAGCTTATTCCCAGGGGCCACTGAAGCTTTCTTT. The complete variable domain, with remaining parts taken from reference TRBV11-2 and TRBJ1-1, reads EAGVAQSPRYKIIEKRQSVAFWCNPISGHATLYWYQQILGQGPKLLIQFQNNGVVDDSQLPKDRFSAERLKGVDSTLKIQPAKLEDSAVYLCASSLFPGATEAFFGQGTRLTVV.

The rearrangement uses TRBV24-1 and TRBJ2-1; unclear D gene. In germline, CDR1 is KGHDR, CDR2 SFDVKD. V shed 5 bases and J shed 0 bases, with 7 bases lying between them. This CDR3 comprises 14 residues. The CDR3 DNA reads TGTGCCACCAGTGCTACTGCCTCCTACAATGAGCAGTTCTTC. Its translation is CATSATASYNEQFF.

The rearrangement uses TRBV19 and TRBJ1-1, with TRBD1 matching over 8 bases. The CDR3 is made up of 14 amino acids. J gave up 5 bases and V 2 bases, and 4 bases lay outside the gene matches. Germline CDR1 reads LNHDA; CDR2 reads SQIVND (reference sequence). This CDR3 reads CASSINRGKTEAFF. The DNA of the CDR3 is TGTGCCAGTAGTATAAACAGGGGGAAAACTGAAGCTTTCTTT.

The V call is TRBV4-1, the J call TRBJ2-2, with 10 bases matching TRBD1. Germline V gives CDR1 MGHRA, CDR2 YSYEKL. Unmatched junction bases numbered 10, after V lost 5 bases and J lost 7 bases. This CDR3 spans 16 amino acids. The CDR3 here is CASSSPGQGSGGELFF. CDR3 coding DNA: TGCGCCAGCAGCTCGCCGGGACAGGGGAGTGGCGGGGAGCTGTTTTTT.

The rearrangement joins TRBV5-1 to TRBJ1-1; D uncertain. V was shortened by 0 bases and J by 0 bases, with 9 bases between the two germline ends. CDR1 is SGHRS and CDR2 is YFSETQ in the germline V gene. The CDR3 is 15 amino acids. CDR3 sequence: CASSLGAALNTEAFF. In DNA, the CDR3 is TGCGCCAGCAGCTTGGGAGCCGCACTGAACACTGAAGCTTTCTTT.

The V call is TRBV28, the J call TRBJ1-5; D is ambiguous. The CDR3 spans 13 residues. V was shortened by 5 bases and J by 1 base, with 6 bases between the two germline ends. CDR1 is MDHEN, CDR2 SYDVKM, per germline. CDR3 protein: CASSSWSNQPQHF. Written as DNA, the CDR3 is TGTGCCAGCAGTAGCTGGAGCAATCAGCCCCAGCATTTT.

This clone was seen only once. The rearrangement links TRBV5-1 to TRBJ1-4; D may be TRBD1 (5 bases). This CDR3 region has 13 residues. Per the germline V gene, CDR1 is SGHRS and CDR2 is YFSETQ. V was pared by 4 bases and J by 3 bases, with 7 bases between. The CDR3 here is CASSAGPNEKLFF. The CDR3 DNA follows: TGCGCCAGCAGCGCAGGGCCTAATGAAAAACTGTTTTTT.

The chain couples TRBV5-6 to TRBJ2-2, with D perhaps matching TRBD2 (6 bases). The length of the CDR3 is 15 residues. V was cut by 1 base and J by 1 base, with 8 bases left in between. From germline, CDR1 is SGHDT and CDR2 YYEEEE. The CDR3 is CASSLPGENTGELFF. Here the CDR3 DNA reads TGTGCCAGCAGCTTGCCGGGGGAGAACACCGGGGAGCTGTTTTTT. Looking up the rest from reference TRBV5-6 and TRBJ2-2 gives the full variable domain: DAGVTQSPTHLIKTRGQQVTLRCSPKSGHDTVSWYQQALGQGPQFIFQYYEEEERQRGNFPDRFSGHQFPNYSSELNVNALLLGDSALYLCASSLPGENTGELFFGEGSRLTVL.

The CDR3 is CASRENRGTGLYEQYF. Written as DNA, the CDR3 is TGTGCCAGCAGGGAAAACAGGGGGACGGGCCTCTACGAGCAGTACTTC. This chain joins TRBV27 and TRBJ2-7, with TRBD1 identical over 8 bases. Per the germline V gene, CDR1 is MNHEY and CDR2 is SMNVEV (reference sequence). J was trimmed by 3 bases and V by 6 bases; bases with no gene match: 13. This CDR3 region has 16 residues.

The rearrangement joins TRBV7-9 to TRBJ1-2, with 7 positions matching TRBD1. Unmatched junction bases numbered 7, after V lost 0 bases and J lost 6 bases. This CDR3 is 15 amino acids long. Germline CDR1 and CDR2: SEHNR and FQNEAQ (reference sequence). The CDR3 sequence: CASSLAETGKHGYTF. In DNA form, the CDR3 reads TGTGCCAGCAGCTTAGCTGAGACAGGGAAGCATGGCTACACCTTC.

The genes are TRBV9 and TRBJ1-5, with 7 nucleotides matching TRBD1. J was trimmed by 6 bases and V by 4 bases; bases with no gene match: 7. The CDR3 totals 14 residues. Per the germline V gene, CDR1 is SGDLS and CDR2 is YYNGEE. The CDR3 protein is CASSTGTGVQPQHF. The CDR3 region has the DNA TGTGCCAGCAGCACGGGCACAGGGGTTCAGCCCCAGCATTTT. The full variable domain, rest sourced from reference TRBV9 and TRBJ1-5, is DSGVTQTPKHLITATGQRVTLRCSPRSGDLSVYWYQQSLDQGLQFLIQYYNGEERAKGNILERFSAQQFPDLHSELNLSSLELGDSALYFCASSTGTGVQPQHFGDGTRLSIL.

This chain connects TRBV11-2 to TRBJ2-3; no clear D. Per germline, CDR1 SGHAT and CDR2 FQNNGV. Trimming cost V 1 base and J 4 bases, with 6 bases left between them. This CDR3 has 13 amino acids. The CDR3 DNA is TGTGCCAGCAGCTTAGTAGTCCCAGATACGCAGTATTTT. The encoded protein is CASSLVVPDTQYF.

This clone was seen only once. The chain recombines TRBV2 with TRBJ2-1; no definite D call. V gave up 5 bases and J gave up 6 bases, with 5 bases separating them. From germline, CDR1 is SNHLY and CDR2 FYNNEI. This CDR3 has 11 amino acids. Written as DNA, the CDR3 is TGTGCCAGCAGTTTCTTCAATGAGCAGTTCTTC. Translation: CASSFFNEQFF.

V usage is TRBV5-5 and J usage is TRBJ1-2; D might be TRBD1 (6 bases). This CDR3 region has 15 residues. The germline V gene encodes CDR1 SGHKS and CDR2 YYEKEE (reference sequence). The V gene lost 3 bases and the J gene lost 6 bases, with 18 bases spanning the gap. CDR3 protein: CASSSVTGPGNGYTF. DNA of the CDR3: TGTGCCAGCAGCTCCGTCACAGGGCCTGGTAATGGCTACACCTTC.

The chain combines TRBV3-1 (or the pseudogene TRBV3-2) with TRBJ2-7; the match to TRBD1 covers 7 bases. With 4 bases clipped from V and 3 bases from J, the junction kept 6 bases outside the gene matches. Germline assignment: CDR1 LGHDT and CDR2 YNNKEL (reference sequence). The CDR3 is 14 amino acids. The CDR3 reads CASSLPGQNYEQYF. The CDR3 nucleotides read TGTGCCAGCAGCCTACCGGGACAGAACTACGAGCAGTACTTC.